This T cell receptor beta chain was sequenced for a study of blood T cell repertoires in COVID-19. Looking at the study overall: Samples taken during acute and convalescent COVID-19 were collected in the United States, Italy and Spain.

Per the study methods: Nucleated cell counts were estimated from reference gene primer amplification. Profiled with immunoSEQ multiplex PCR; TCRdb holds only in-frame clones, not every one. Clone size and V and J calls were adopted from that table, with D and trimming inferred from the DNA. The sample has about 100,000 clones, roughly nine tenths seen once. From germline, CDR1 is LNHDA and CDR2 SQIVND (reference sequence). V gave up 3 bases and J gave up 12 bases; unmatched junction bases: 19. The CDR3 sequence is 17 residues long. The chain employs TRBV19 and TRBJ1-5; 8 bases line up with TRBD1. The sample consisted of peripheral blood. This TCR was sampled from a man aged 55 to 70 with acute or convalescent COVID-19. In nucleotides, the CDR3 is TGTGCCAGTAGTATTCGGGGCCCCGGACAGGGTGTGGAGCGCCAGCATTTT. As protein: CASSIRGPGQGVERQHF. Together with reference TRBV19 and TRBJ1-5, the CDR3 gives the full variable domain: DGGITQSPKYLFRKEGQNVTLSCEQNLNHDAMYWYRQDPGQGLRLIYYSQIVNDFQKGDIAEGYSVSREKKESFPLTVTSAQKNPTAFYLCASSIRGPGQGVERQHFGDGTRLSIL.